This T cell receptor (beta chain) was identified during a study of shared T cell receptors in the human thymus. CDR1 is SGHVS, CDR2 FNYEAQ, per germline. There are 15 residues in the CDR3. V lost 6 bases and J lost 5; bases outside the gene matches: 9. Repertoires were generated with immunoSEQ multiplex PCR, while TCRdb's copy carries only in-frame clones and drops some. Altogether approximately 760,000 clones are present, approximately 85% being singletons, with the ten largest covering 0.008% to 0.011%. The same sample was also used in a study of human thymus T cells. In that study: Corrective surgery for congenital heart defects was being performed on the healthy Finnish infants who were the donors. Corrective heart surgery yielded the resections from which the thymus tissue came. Related research reported highly overlapping thymic repertoires among unrelated individuals.

The TCR originated in a girl younger than two with a congenital heart defect. This chain joins TRBV7-6 and TRBJ2-5; 10 positions match TRBD2. The source material was thymocytes. The CDR3 DNA reads TGTGCCAGCAGTTGCCAGCGGGGGGGCTGGGAGACCCAGTACTTC. This codes for CASSCQRGGWETQYF.